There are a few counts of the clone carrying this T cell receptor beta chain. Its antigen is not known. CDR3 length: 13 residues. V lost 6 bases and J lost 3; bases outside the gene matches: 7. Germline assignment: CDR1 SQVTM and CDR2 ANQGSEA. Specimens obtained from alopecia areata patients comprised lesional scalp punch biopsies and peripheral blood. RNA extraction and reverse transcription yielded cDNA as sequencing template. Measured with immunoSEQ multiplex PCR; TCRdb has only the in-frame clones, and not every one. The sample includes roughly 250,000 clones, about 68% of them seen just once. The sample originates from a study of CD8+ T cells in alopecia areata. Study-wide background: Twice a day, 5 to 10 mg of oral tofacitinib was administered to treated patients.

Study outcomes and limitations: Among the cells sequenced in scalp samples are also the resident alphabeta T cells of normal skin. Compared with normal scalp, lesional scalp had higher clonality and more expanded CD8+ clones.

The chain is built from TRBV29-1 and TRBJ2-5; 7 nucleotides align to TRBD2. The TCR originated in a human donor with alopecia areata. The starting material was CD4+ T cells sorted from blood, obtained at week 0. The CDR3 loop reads CSVSPSGEETQYF. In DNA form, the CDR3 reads TGCAGCGTCTCCCCTAGCGGCGAAGAGACCCAGTACTTC.